Listed below are T cell receptor beta chains from one sample, sequenced in a study of control samples from healthy donors and cancer patients. TCRdb's table, derived via immunoSEQ multiplex PCR, lists solely in-frame clones and lacks some. Found here are some 30,000 clones, roughly 91% of them singletons; the top ten hold 12%. Source material: PBMCs. These receptors were taken from a man aged 50 to 60 with lung cancer. The CDR3 runs from the conserved cysteine through the conserved F or W. Each record gives: CDR3 DNA, CDR3 protein, J gene, V gene, D gene, clone size. The D gene is left open where the match is weak. Expanded clones get a size class; other rows say once, few or many, or leave the size out.

CDR3 DNA: TGTGCCAGCAGCTTGGTAGGCTATGGCTACACCTTC
CDR3 protein: CASSLVGYGYTF
J gene: TRBJ1-2
V gene: TRBV5-6
D gene: NA
clone size: NA

CDR3 DNA: TGTGCCAGCAGCTTAGGAGCCCGGGACAGGGGGCTAGAGCAGTACTTC
CDR3 protein: CASSLGARDRGLEQYF
J gene: TRBJ2-7
V gene: TRBV7-2
D gene: TRBD1
clone size: NA

CDR3 DNA: TGCGCCAGCAGCTCATTCGCAGGTAGCACAGATACGCAGTATTTT
CDR3 protein: CASSSFAGSTDTQYF
J gene: TRBJ2-3
V gene: TRBV5-1
D gene: NA
clone size: NA

CDR3 DNA: TGCGCCAGCAGCCAAGTAGACATGGGGTTTGATAGCAATCAGCCCCAGCATTTT
CDR3 protein: CASSQVDMGFDSNQPQHF
J gene: TRBJ1-5
V gene: TRBV4-1
D gene: NA
clone size: once

CDR3 DNA: TGCAGTGCTGGTGGGCAGGGGAACACTGAAGCTTTCTTT
CDR3 protein: CSAGGQGNTEAFF
J gene: TRBJ1-1
V gene: TRBV20-1
D gene: NA
clone size: once

CDR3 DNA: TGTGCCAGCGGGGACGGAACCGGGGAGCTGTTTTTT
CDR3 protein: CASGDGTGELFF
J gene: TRBJ2-2
V gene: TRBV6-5
D gene: NA
clone size: NA

CDR3 DNA: TGTGCCAGCATAGCGGGGGGGCCAATAGATACGCAGTATTTT
CDR3 protein: CASIAGGPIDTQYF
J gene: TRBJ2-3
V gene: TRBV6-1
D gene: TRBD2
clone size: NA

CDR3 DNA: TGTGCTAGCAGCCCTGGGACCGATCTCTACGAGCAGTACTTC
CDR3 protein: CASSPGTDLYEQYF
J gene: TRBJ2-7
V gene: TRBV7-7
D gene: NA
clone size: NA

CDR3 DNA: TGTGCCAGCAGCCGATCGACGGAAGCTTTCTTT
CDR3 protein: CASSRSTEAFF
J gene: TRBJ1-1
V gene: TRBV6-2/TRBV6-3
D gene: NA
clone size: NA

CDR3 DNA: TGTGCCAGCAGCCAGCGCACTGAAGCTTTCTTT
CDR3 protein: CASSQRTEAFF
J gene: TRBJ1-1
V gene: TRBV3-1/TRBV3-2
D gene: NA
clone size: NA

CDR3 DNA: TGTGCCAGCAGCGTAGGCCCTAGGGCTAGCGGGGGGGGTATGAAAGAGACCCAGTACTTC
CDR3 protein: CASSVGPRASGGGMKETQYF
J gene: TRBJ2-5
V gene: TRBV9
D gene: TRBD2
clone size: NA

CDR3 DNA: TGCGCCAGCAGCTTGACGTCGGTACAGAACTCCTACGAGCAGTACTTC
CDR3 protein: CASSLTSVQNSYEQYF
J gene: TRBJ2-7
V gene: TRBV5-1
D gene: NA
clone size: NA

CDR3 DNA: TGTGCCAGCAGCTTACCAGTAGGTGCGACAGGTCAACTTACATATGGCTACACCTTC
CDR3 protein: CASSLPVGATGQLTYGYTF
J gene: TRBJ1-2
V gene: TRBV7-9
D gene: NA
clone size: NA

CDR3 DNA: TGCGCCAGCAGCTCTGACGGCTACAATGAGCAGTTCTTC
CDR3 protein: CASSSDGYNEQFF
J gene: TRBJ2-1
V gene: TRBV5-1
D gene: NA
clone size: NA

CDR3 DNA: TGCGCCAGCAGTCATGGAAGGGAAAGGAGAACCGGGGAGCTGTTTTTT
CDR3 protein: CASSHGRERRTGELFF
J gene: TRBJ2-2
V gene: TRBV23-1
D gene: NA
clone size: NA

CDR3 DNA: TGTGCCAGCAGCACCCTGACAGCGAGGGCTGAAGCTTTCTTT
CDR3 protein: CASSTLTARAEAFF
J gene: TRBJ1-1
V gene: TRBV3-1/TRBV3-2
D gene: NA
clone size: NA

CDR3 DNA: TGTGCCAGTAGGAGGGGCTACGAGCAGTACTTC
CDR3 protein: CASRRGYEQYF
J gene: TRBJ2-7
V gene: TRBV19
D gene: NA
clone size: NA

CDR3 DNA: TGTGCCAGCAGTCACGCTATACGGTGGACAGATACGCAGTATTTT
CDR3 protein: CASSHAIRWTDTQYF
J gene: TRBJ2-3
V gene: TRBV6-5
D gene: NA
clone size: NA

CDR3 DNA: TGTGCCAGCAGCGAACCCAACCCTGGAAACACCATATATTTT
CDR3 protein: CASSEPNPGNTIYF
J gene: TRBJ1-3
V gene: TRBV9
D gene: NA
clone size: NA

CDR3 DNA: TGTGCCAGCAGCTTAGGACTCACGGTGGGGAATGAAAAACTGTTTTTT
CDR3 protein: CASSLGLTVGNEKLFF
J gene: TRBJ1-4
V gene: TRBV11-2
D gene: NA
clone size: NA

CDR3 DNA: TGTGCCAGCAGCCGCGAGGGCACGCTGTTCTTC
CDR3 protein: CASSREGTLFF
J gene: TRBJ2-1
V gene: TRBV6-2/TRBV6-3
D gene: NA
clone size: NA

CDR3 DNA: TGCGCCAGCAGCTTGGGACGTCAAGATGAAAAACTGTTTTTT
CDR3 protein: CASSLGRQDEKLFF
J gene: TRBJ1-4
V gene: TRBV5-1
D gene: NA
clone size: NA

CDR3 DNA: TGTGCCAGCAGCCAACACCCCAGCACCTACGAGCAGTACTTC
CDR3 protein: CASSQHPSTYEQYF
J gene: TRBJ2-7
V gene: TRBV3-1/TRBV3-2
D gene: NA
clone size: NA

CDR3 DNA: TGTGCCAGCAGCCCCGACAGGAGCTATGGCTACACCTTC
CDR3 protein: CASSPDRSYGYTF
J gene: TRBJ1-2
V gene: TRBV6-2/TRBV6-3
D gene: NA
clone size: NA

CDR3 DNA: TGTGCCAGCAGCCTAGCGGGGGGGTACAATGAGCAGTTCTTC
CDR3 protein: CASSLAGGYNEQFF
J gene: TRBJ2-1
V gene: TRBV7-9
D gene: TRBD2
clone size: NA

CDR3 DNA: TGTGCCAGCAGCTTAGTCGACAGGGGCGAGCAGTACTTC
CDR3 protein: CASSLVDRGEQYF
J gene: TRBJ2-7
V gene: TRBV7-8
D gene: TRBD1
clone size: NA

CDR3 DNA: TGTGCCACCTACGGGGGGACAGGGTTAACAGATACGCAGTATTTT
CDR3 protein: CATYGGTGLTDTQYF
J gene: TRBJ2-3
V gene: TRBV10-3
D gene: TRBD1
clone size: once

CDR3 DNA: TGTGCCAGCGCCCGGGACAGGAACACCGGGGAGCTGTTTTTT
CDR3 protein: CASARDRNTGELFF
J gene: TRBJ2-2
V gene: TRBV2
D gene: TRBD1
clone size: NA

CDR3 DNA: TGTGCCAGCAGTTACTCGGGGTTTCCCGATTTTGGCTACACCTTC
CDR3 protein: CASSYSGFPDFGYTF
J gene: TRBJ1-2
V gene: TRBV6-5
D gene: NA
clone size: NA

CDR3 DNA: TGCAGCGTTGAGGGCTTACCGGGGGGGTCCTACGAGCAGTACTTC
CDR3 protein: CSVEGLPGGSYEQYF
J gene: TRBJ2-7
V gene: TRBV29-1
D gene: TRBD2
clone size: few

CDR3 DNA: TGTGCCAGCAGTGAAATGGAAGGGAACACCGGGGAGCTGTTTTTT
CDR3 protein: CASSEMEGNTGELFF
J gene: TRBJ2-2
V gene: TRBV6-1
D gene: NA
clone size: NA

CDR3 DNA: TGTGCCAGCAGTGCCGGGACAGGGGGGGGAGCTTTCTTT
CDR3 protein: CASSAGTGGGAFF
J gene: TRBJ1-1
V gene: TRBV2
D gene: TRBD1
clone size: NA

CDR3 DNA: TGTGCCAGCAGCCCCTGGGACGAGCAGTACTTC
CDR3 protein: CASSPWDEQYF
J gene: TRBJ2-7
V gene: TRBV5-8
D gene: NA
clone size: NA

CDR3 DNA: TGTGCCAGCAGCCAAATCTCAAGCCGGGAGACCCAGTACTTC
CDR3 protein: CASSQISSRETQYF
J gene: TRBJ2-5
V gene: TRBV3-1/TRBV3-2
D gene: NA
clone size: NA

CDR3 DNA: TGCACGGACAGGGGGCGAGAACAGCCCCAGCATTTT
CDR3 protein: CTDRGREQPQHF
J gene: TRBJ1-5
V gene: TRBV12-3/TRBV12-4
D gene: TRBD1
clone size: NA

CDR3 DNA: TGCGCCAGCAGCCAAGATTCAGGACTTGCTGGCTACACCTTC
CDR3 protein: CASSQDSGLAGYTF
J gene: TRBJ1-2
V gene: TRBV4-3
D gene: NA
clone size: NA

CDR3 DNA: TGTGCCAGCAGCCCTCAGGCGGACACTGAAGCTTTCTTT
CDR3 protein: CASSPQADTEAFF
J gene: TRBJ1-1
V gene: TRBV7-2
D gene: NA
clone size: NA

CDR3 DNA: TGTGCCAGCAGTTATGGCGGGGGGCGCACAGATACGCAGTATTTT
CDR3 protein: CASSYGGGRTDTQYF
J gene: TRBJ2-3
V gene: TRBV6-5
D gene: TRBD2
clone size: NA

CDR3 DNA: TGTGCCAGCAGCCAAGATTTGGCGAGCACCGGGGAGCTGTTTTTT
CDR3 protein: CASSQDLASTGELFF
J gene: TRBJ2-2
V gene: TRBV3-1/TRBV3-2
D gene: NA
clone size: NA

CDR3 DNA: TGTGCCAGCAGTTTGGGGCGGGGGGCCTACGAGCAGTACTTC
CDR3 protein: CASSLGRGAYEQYF
J gene: TRBJ2-7
V gene: TRBV6-5
D gene: TRBD2
clone size: NA

CDR3 DNA: TGTGCCAGCAGCCAACCCGAGGGGAGGGAAGGAGGAAATGAGCAGTTCTTC
CDR3 protein: CASSQPEGREGGNEQFF
J gene: TRBJ2-1
V gene: TRBV7-9
D gene: TRBD2
clone size: NA

CDR3 DNA: TGCAGTGCTAGTAAACCCGGGGACAGACAAGAGACCCAGTACTTC
CDR3 protein: CSASKPGDRQETQYF
J gene: TRBJ2-5
V gene: TRBV20-1
D gene: TRBD1
clone size: NA

CDR3 DNA: TGTGCCAGCACCGCGGGCGGGGGGCCCACAGATACGCAGTATTTT
CDR3 protein: CASTAGGGPTDTQYF
J gene: TRBJ2-3
V gene: TRBV5-6
D gene: TRBD2
clone size: NA

CDR3 DNA: TGTGCCAGCAGCGTAGCTGACTCCCTCGTAGGCTACACCTTC
CDR3 protein: CASSVADSLVGYTF
J gene: TRBJ1-2
V gene: TRBV9
D gene: NA
clone size: NA

CDR3 DNA: TGCAGCGTTGGGACAGGGATCTCCTACGAGCAGTACTTC
CDR3 protein: CSVGTGISYEQYF
J gene: TRBJ2-7
V gene: TRBV29-1
D gene: TRBD1
clone size: NA

CDR3 DNA: TGCAGCGTACTGACAGACAACACTGAAGCTTTCTTT
CDR3 protein: CSVLTDNTEAFF
J gene: TRBJ1-1
V gene: TRBV29-1
D gene: NA
clone size: NA

CDR3 DNA: TGTGCCAGCAGACAGGGACTGACTCTCTACGAGCAGTACTTC
CDR3 protein: CASRQGLTLYEQYF
J gene: TRBJ2-7
V gene: TRBV6-5
D gene: NA
clone size: once

CDR3 DNA: TGTGCCAGCAGCCAAGATTTTGCAAACTATGGCTACACCTTC
CDR3 protein: CASSQDFANYGYTF
J gene: TRBJ1-2
V gene: TRBV14
D gene: NA
clone size: NA

CDR3 DNA: TGTGCCAGCAGTTCCGCCTACGGGAGGGAAGCTTTCTTT
CDR3 protein: CASSSAYGREAFF
J gene: TRBJ1-1
V gene: TRBV6-6
D gene: NA
clone size: few

CDR3 DNA: TGTGCCAGCAGCCAAGATTACGGCAGGGGCACAGATACGCAGTATTTT
CDR3 protein: CASSQDYGRGTDTQYF
J gene: TRBJ2-3
V gene: TRBV3-1/TRBV3-2
D gene: NA
clone size: NA

CDR3 DNA: TGCAGCGTGACCAGTGGGGGCTGGACTGAAGCTTTCTTT
CDR3 protein: CSVTSGGWTEAFF
J gene: TRBJ1-1
V gene: TRBV29-1
D gene: NA
clone size: NA

CDR3 DNA: TGTGCCAGTAGTACCGGGGCCGCTCTAATCACTGAAGCTTTCTTT
CDR3 protein: CASSTGAALITEAFF
J gene: TRBJ1-1
V gene: TRBV19
D gene: NA
clone size: NA

CDR3 DNA: TGTGCCACCAGCAGAGGCCGGGGGGCGCAGACTAATGAAAAACTGTTTTTT
CDR3 protein: CATSRGRGAQTNEKLFF
J gene: TRBJ1-4
V gene: TRBV15
D gene: NA
clone size: NA

CDR3 DNA: TGTGCCAGCAGTTTGGGCGAGACCCAGTACTTC
CDR3 protein: CASSLGETQYF
J gene: TRBJ2-5
V gene: TRBV12-3/TRBV12-4
D gene: NA
clone size: NA